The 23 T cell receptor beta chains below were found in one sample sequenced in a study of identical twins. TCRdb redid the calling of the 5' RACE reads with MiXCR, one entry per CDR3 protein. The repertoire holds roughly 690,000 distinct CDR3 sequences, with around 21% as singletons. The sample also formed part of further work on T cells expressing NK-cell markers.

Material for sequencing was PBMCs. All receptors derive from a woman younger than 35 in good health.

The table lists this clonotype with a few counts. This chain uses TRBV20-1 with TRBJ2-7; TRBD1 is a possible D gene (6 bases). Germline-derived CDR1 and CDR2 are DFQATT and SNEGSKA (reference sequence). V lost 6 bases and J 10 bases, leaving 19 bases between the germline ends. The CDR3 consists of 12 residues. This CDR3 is CSAEDSPKYQYF. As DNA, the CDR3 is TGCAGTGCAGAGGACAGCCCCAAGTACCAGTACTTC.

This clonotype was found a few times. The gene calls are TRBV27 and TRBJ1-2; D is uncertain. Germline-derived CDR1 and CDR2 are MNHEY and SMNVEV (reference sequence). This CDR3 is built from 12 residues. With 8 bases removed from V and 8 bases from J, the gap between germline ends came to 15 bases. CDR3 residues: CASRESTYGYTF. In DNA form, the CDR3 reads TGTGCCAGCCGGGAGTCTACGTACGGCTACACCTTC.

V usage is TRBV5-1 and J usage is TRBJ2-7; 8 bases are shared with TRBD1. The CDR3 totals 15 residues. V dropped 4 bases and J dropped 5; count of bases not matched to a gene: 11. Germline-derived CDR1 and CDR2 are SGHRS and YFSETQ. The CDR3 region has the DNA TGCGCCAGCAGCCCCACGGACAGGGCGGTAAACGAGCAGTACTTC. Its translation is CASSPTDRAVNEQYF.

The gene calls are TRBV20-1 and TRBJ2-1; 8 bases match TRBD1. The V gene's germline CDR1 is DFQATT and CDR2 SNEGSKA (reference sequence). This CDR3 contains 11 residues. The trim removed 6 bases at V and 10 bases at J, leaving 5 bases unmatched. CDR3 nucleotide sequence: TGCAGTGCCCCCGACAGGGGAGAGCAGTTCTTC. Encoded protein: CSAPDRGEQFF.

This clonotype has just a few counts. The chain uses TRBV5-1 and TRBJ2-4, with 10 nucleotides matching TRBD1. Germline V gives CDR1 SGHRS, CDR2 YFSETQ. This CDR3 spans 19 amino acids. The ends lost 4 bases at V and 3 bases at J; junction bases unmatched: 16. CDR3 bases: TGCGCCAGCAGCCCCCCGTTGGACAGGGGGGTTCGGATCAAAAACATTCAGTACTTC. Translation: CASSPPLDRGVRIKNIQYF.

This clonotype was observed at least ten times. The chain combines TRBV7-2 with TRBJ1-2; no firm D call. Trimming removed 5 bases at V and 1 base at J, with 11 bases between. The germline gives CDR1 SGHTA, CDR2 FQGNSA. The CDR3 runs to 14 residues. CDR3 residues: CASSPRPGNYGYTF. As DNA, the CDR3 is TGTGCCAGCAGCCCCCGGCCGGGTAACTATGGCTACACCTTC. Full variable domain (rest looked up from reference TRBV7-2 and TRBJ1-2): GAGVSQSPSNKVTEKGKDVELRCDPISGHTALYWYRQSLGQGLEFLIYFQGNSAPDKSGLPSDRFSAERTGGSVSTLTIQRTQQEDSAVYLCASSPRPGNYGYTFGSGTRLTVV.

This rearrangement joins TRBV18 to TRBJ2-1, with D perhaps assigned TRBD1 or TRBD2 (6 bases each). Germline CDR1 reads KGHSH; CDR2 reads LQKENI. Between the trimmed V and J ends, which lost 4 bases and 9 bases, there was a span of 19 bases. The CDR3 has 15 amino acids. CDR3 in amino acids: CASSLGLIGGGEQFF. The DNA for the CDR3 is TGTGCCAGCTCACTCGGACTGATCGGGGGCGGTGAGCAGTTCTTC.

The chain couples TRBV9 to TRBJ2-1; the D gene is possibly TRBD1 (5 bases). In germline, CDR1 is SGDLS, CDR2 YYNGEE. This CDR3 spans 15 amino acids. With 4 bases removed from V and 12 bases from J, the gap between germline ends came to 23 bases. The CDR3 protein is CASSPPETGYLMQFF. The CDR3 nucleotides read TGTGCCAGCAGCCCCCCCGAAACAGGTTACCTGATGCAGTTCTTC.

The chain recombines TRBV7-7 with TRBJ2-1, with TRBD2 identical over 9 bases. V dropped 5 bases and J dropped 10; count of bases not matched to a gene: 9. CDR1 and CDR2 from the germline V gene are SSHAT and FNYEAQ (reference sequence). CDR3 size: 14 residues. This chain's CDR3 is CASSPLAGTEEQFF. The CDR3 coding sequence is TGTGCCAGCAGCCCCCTAGCGGGGACGGAAGAGCAGTTCTTC.

Here the CDR3 DNA reads TGTGCCAGCCGGACTAGCGGGCCTGTTAATGAGCAGTTCTTC. Its protein product is CASRTSGPVNEQFF. The chain uses TRBV2 and TRBJ2-1; 11 positions agree with TRBD2. V lost 8 bases to trimming and J lost 7 bases; unmatched junction nucleotides: 7. Germline assignment: CDR1 SNHLY and CDR2 FYNNEI. There are 14 residues in the CDR3. Complete variable domain (other parts from reference TRBV2 and TRBJ2-1): EPEVTQTPSHQVTQMGQEVILRCVPISNHLYFYWYRQILGQKVEFLVSFYNNEISEKSEIFDDQFSVERPDGSNFTLKIRSTKLEDSAMYFCASRTSGPVNEQFFGPGTRLTVL.

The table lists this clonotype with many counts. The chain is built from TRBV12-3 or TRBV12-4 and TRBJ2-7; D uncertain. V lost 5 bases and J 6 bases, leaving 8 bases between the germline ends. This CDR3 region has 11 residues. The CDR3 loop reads CASSMATEQYF. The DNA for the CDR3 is TGTGCCAGCAGTATGGCCACCGAGCAGTACTTC.

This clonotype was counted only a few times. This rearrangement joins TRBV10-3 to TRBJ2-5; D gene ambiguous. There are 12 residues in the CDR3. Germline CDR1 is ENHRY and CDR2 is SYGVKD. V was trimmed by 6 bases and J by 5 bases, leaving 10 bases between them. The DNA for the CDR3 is TGTGCCATCAGGTCGGATGGGGAGACCCAGTACTTC. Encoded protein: CAIRSDGETQYF.

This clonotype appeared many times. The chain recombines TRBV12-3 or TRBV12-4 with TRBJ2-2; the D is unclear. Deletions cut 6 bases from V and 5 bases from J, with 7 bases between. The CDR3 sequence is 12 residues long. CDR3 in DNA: TGTGCCAGCAGCCCATGGACCGGGGAGCTGTTTTTT. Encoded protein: CASSPWTGELFF.

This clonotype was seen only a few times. CDR3 bases: TGCAGTGGGAAAGGAGGAAACACTGAAGCTTTCTTT. Its translation: CSGKGGNTEAFF. The V and J genes are TRBV20-1 and TRBJ1-1, with D unclear. The CDR3 is made up of 12 amino acids. Germline CDR1 and CDR2: DFQATT and SNEGSKA (reference sequence). Trimming took 7 bases from V and 2 from J, leaving 11 bases between them.

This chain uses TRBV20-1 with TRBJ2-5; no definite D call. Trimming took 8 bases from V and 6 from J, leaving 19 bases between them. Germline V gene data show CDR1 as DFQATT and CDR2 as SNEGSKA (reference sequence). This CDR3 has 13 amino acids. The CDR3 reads CSSLSGIGQTQYF. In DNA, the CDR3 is TGCAGTAGTTTATCAGGAATCGGCCAGACCCAGTACTTC.

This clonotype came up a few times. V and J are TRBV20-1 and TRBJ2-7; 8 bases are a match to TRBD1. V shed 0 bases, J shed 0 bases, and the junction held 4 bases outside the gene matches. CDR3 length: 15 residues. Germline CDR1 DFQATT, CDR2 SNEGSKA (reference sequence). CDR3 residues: CSAREGQVGSYEQYF. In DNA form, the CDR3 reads TGCAGTGCTAGAGAGGGACAGGTAGGCTCCTACGAGCAGTACTTC.

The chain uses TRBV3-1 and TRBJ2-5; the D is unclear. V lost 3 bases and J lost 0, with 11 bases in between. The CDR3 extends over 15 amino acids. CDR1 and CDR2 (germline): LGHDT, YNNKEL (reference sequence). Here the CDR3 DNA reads TGTGCCAGCAGCCACGCGGTGGCAAACCAAGAGACCCAGTACTTC. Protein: CASSHAVANQETQYF.

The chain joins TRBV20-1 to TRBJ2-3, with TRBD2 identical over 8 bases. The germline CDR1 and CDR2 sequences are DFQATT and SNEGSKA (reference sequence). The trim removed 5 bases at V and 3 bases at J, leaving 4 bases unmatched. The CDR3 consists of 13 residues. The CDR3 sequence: CSAVAGWTDTQYF. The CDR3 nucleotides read TGCAGTGCTGTAGCGGGGTGGACAGATACGCAGTATTTT.

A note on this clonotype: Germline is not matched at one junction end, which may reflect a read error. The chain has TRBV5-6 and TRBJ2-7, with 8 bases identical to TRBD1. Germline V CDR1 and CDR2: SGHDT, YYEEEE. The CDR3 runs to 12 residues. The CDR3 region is CASSYRTGTGHF. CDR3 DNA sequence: TGTGCCAGCAGCTACCGGACCGGGACAGGCCATTTC.

In DNA, the CDR3 is TGTGCCAGCAGCTTGGGACCGATTCAAGAGACCCAGTACTTC. Amino acids: CASSLGPIQETQYF. The chain recombines TRBV7-2 with TRBJ2-5, with D possibly called TRBD1 or TRBD2 (5 bases each). This CDR3 is 14 amino acids long. V was trimmed by 3 bases and J by 2 bases, leaving 10 bases between them. Germline V gene data show CDR1 as SGHTA and CDR2 as FQGNSA.

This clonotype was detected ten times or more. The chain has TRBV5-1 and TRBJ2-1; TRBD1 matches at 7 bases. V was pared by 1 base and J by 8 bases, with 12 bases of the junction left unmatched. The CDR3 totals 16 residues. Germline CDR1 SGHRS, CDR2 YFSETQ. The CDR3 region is CASSLIGEGALDEQFF. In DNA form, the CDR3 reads TGCGCCAGCAGCTTGATTGGTGAGGGGGCGCTTGATGAGCAGTTCTTC.

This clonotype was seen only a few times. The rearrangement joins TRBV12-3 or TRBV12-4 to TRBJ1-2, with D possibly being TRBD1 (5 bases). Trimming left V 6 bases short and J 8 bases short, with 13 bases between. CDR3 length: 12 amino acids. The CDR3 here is CASRSGVYGYTF. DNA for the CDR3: TGTGCCAGCAGGTCGGGGGTGTACGGCTACACCTTC.

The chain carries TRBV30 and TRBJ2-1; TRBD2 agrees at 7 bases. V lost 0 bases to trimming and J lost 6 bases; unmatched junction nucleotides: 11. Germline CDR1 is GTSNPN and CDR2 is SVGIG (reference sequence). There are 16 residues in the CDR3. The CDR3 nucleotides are TGTGCCTGGAGTGTACTCCACCCCGAGCGGGGCAATGAGCAGTTCTTC. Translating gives CAWSVLHPERGNEQFF.